What follows are 4 T cell receptor beta chains derived from one specimen sequenced in a study of blood T cell repertoires in COVID-19. The method was immunoSEQ multiplex PCR; TCRdb's version includes in-frame clones alone and lacks a portion of them. The sample holds 45,000 to 50,000 clones; 75% to 90% are singletons and the top ten take approximately 8.4%. Sequenced sample: peripheral blood. The receptors were gathered from a man between 45 and 60 years old with acute or convalescent COVID-19.

The V call is TRBV28, the J call TRBJ1-5; 9 bases align to TRBD1. Germline CDR1 reads MDHEN; CDR2 reads SYDVKM. The CDR3 extends over 15 amino acids. V lost 5 bases to trimming and J lost 7 bases; unmatched junction nucleotides: 9. The CDR3 DNA reads as TGTGCCAGCAGTACCGCCGGGACAGGGTCCCAGCCCCAGCATTTT. The encoded protein is CASSTAGTGSQPQHF.

This chain joins TRBV28 and TRBJ1-2; possibly TRBD1 for D (6 bases). Germline V CDR1 and CDR2: MDHEN, SYDVKM. This CDR3 has 19 residues. V gave up 3 bases and J gave up 4 bases, with 27 bases separating them. The CDR3 sequence: CASSFKSGGFERALYGYTF. For the CDR3, the DNA is TGTGCCAGCAGTTTTAAATCGGGGGGCTTTGAGAGGGCCCTCTATGGCTACACCTTC.

A few counts support this clone. V gene TRBV7-2 combines with J gene TRBJ2-7; D gene ambiguous. The CDR3 loop spans 15 amino acids. The germline CDR1 and CDR2 sequences are SGHTA and FQGNSA. Trimming shortened V by 0 bases and J by 0 bases, and 9 bases separated the two germline ends. CDR3 sequence reads: CASSLAVRASYEQYF. In DNA, the CDR3 is TGTGCCAGCAGCTTAGCGGTCCGAGCCTCCTACGAGCAGTACTTC.

The chain is built from TRBV6-5 and TRBJ1-2, with D maybe TRBD1 (5 bases). This CDR3 has 15 residues. Trimming stripped 9 bases from V and 6 bases from J, with 23 bases between. CDR1 is MNHEY, CDR2 SVGAGI, per germline. Here the CDR3 reads CASARGGELSDGYTF. Written as DNA, the CDR3 is TGTGCCAGTGCTCGGGGAGGGGAATTAAGTGATGGCTACACCTTC.